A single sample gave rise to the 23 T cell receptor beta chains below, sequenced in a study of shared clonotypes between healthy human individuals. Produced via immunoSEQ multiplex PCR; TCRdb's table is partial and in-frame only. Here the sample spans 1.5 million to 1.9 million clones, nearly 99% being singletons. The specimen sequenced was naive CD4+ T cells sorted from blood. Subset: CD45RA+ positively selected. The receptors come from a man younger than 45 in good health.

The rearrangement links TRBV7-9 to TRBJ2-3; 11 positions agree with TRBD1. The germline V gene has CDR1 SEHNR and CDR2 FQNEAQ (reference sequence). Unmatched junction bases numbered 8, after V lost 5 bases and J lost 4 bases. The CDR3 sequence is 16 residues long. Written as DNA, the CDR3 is TGTGCCAGCAGCCCTCGGACAGGGGGCGGATCAGATACGCAGTATTTT. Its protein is CASSPRTGGGSDTQYF.

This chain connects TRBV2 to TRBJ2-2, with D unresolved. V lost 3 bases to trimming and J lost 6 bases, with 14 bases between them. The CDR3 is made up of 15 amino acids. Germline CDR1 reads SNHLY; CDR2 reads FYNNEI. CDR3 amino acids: CASSDPRKVAGELFF. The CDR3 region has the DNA TGTGCCAGCAGTGACCCCAGGAAAGTGGCCGGGGAGCTGTTTTTT.

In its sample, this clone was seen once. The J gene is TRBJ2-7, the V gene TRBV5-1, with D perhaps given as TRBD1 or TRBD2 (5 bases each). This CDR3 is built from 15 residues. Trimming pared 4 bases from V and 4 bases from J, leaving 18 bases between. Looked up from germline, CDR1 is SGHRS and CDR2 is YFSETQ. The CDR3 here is CASSEGSGFPYEQYF. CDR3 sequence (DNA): TGCGCCAGCAGCGAGGGATCAGGGTTTCCGTACGAGCAGTACTTC.

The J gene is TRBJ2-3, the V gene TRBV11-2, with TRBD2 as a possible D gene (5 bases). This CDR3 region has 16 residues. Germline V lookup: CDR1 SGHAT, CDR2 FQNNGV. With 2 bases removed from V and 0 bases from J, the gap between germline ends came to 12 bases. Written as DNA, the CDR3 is TGTGCCAGCAGCTTATCCCTAGCTATTAGCACAGATACGCAGTATTTT. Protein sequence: CASSLSLAISTDTQYF.

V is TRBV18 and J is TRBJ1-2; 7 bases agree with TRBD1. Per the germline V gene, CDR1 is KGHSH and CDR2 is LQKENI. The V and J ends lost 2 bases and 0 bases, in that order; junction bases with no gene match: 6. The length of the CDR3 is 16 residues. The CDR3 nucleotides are TGTGCCAGCTCACCAATTGGGACAGTAGCTAACTATGGCTACACCTTC. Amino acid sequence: CASSPIGTVANYGYTF. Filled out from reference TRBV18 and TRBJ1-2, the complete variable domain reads NAGVMQNPRHLVRRRGQEARLRCSPMKGHSHVYWYRQLPEEGLKFMVYLQKENIIDESGMPKERFSAEFPKEGPSILRIQQVVRGDSAAYFCASSPIGTVANYGYTFGSGTRLTVV.

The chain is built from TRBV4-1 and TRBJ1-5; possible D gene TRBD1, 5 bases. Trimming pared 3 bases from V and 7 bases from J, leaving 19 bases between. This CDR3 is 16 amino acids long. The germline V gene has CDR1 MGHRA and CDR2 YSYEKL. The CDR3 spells CASSQRGGGALQPQHF. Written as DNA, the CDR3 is TGCGCCAGCAGCCAGAGGGGAGGAGGGGCGTTGCAGCCCCAGCATTTT.

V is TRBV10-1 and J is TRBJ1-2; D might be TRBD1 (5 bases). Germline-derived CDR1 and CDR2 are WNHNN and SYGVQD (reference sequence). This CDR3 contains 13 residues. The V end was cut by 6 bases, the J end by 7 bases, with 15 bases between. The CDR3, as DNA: TGCGCCAGCAGCGAACGGCGGGGCTCTGGCTACACCTTC. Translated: CASSERRGSGYTF.

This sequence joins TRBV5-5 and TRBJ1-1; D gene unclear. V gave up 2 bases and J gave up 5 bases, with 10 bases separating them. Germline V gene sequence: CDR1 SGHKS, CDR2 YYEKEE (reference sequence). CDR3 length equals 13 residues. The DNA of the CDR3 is TGTGCCAGCAGCTTCGAGAGGGCGACTGAAGCTTTCTTT. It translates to CASSFERATEAFF.

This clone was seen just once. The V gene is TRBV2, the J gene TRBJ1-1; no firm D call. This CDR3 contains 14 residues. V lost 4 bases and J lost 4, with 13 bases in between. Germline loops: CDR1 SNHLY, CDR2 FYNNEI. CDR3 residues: CASSAEVGVTEAFF. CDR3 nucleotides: TGTGCCAGCAGTGCGGAGGTCGGCGTCACTGAAGCTTTCTTT.

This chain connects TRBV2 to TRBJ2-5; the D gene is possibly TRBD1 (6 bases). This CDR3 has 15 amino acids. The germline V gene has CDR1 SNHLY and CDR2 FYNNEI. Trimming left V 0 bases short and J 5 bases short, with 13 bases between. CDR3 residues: CASSEANGGWETQYF. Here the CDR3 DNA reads TGTGCCAGCAGTGAAGCTAATGGGGGCTGGGAGACCCAGTACTTC.

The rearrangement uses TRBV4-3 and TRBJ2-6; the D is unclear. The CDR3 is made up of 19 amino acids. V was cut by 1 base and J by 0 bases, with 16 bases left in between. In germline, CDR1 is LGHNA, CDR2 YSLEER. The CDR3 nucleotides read TGCGCCAGCAGCCAAGTAACTTCTTCCAGCCTCTCTGGGGCCAACGTCCTGACTTTC. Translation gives CASSQVTSSSLSGANVLTF.

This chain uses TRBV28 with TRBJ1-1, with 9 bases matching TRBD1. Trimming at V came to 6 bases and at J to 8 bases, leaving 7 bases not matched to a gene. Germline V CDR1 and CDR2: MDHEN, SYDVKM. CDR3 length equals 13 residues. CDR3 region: CASSLTGGEEAFF. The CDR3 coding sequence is TGTGCCAGCAGCTTGACAGGGGGGGAGGAAGCTTTCTTT.

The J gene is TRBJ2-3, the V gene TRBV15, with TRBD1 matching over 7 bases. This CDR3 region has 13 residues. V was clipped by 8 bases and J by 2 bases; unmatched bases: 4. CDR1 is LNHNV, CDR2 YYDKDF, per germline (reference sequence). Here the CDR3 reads CATQGDNTDTQYF. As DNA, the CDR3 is TGTGCCACCCAGGGGGATAACACAGATACGCAGTATTTT.

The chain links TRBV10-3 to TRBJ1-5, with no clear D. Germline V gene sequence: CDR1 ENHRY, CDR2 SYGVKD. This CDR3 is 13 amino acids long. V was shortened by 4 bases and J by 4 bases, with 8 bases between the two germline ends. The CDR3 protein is CAISAQSNQPQHF. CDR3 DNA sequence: TGTGCCATCAGTGCCCAGTCGAATCAGCCCCAGCATTTT.

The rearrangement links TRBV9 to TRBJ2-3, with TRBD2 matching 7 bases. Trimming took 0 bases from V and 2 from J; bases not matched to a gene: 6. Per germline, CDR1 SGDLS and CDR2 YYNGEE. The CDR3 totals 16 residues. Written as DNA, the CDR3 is TGTGCCAGCAGCGTAGGAGGGCTAGCGGACACAGATACGCAGTATTTT. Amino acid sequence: CASSVGGLADTDTQYF.

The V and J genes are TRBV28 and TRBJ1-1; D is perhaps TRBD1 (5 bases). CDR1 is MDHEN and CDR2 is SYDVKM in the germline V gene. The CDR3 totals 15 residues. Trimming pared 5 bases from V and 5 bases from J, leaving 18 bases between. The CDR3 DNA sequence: TGTGCCAGCAGTCCGGTTGGTAACAGGAAGACTGAAGCTTTCTTT. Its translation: CASSPVGNRKTEAFF.

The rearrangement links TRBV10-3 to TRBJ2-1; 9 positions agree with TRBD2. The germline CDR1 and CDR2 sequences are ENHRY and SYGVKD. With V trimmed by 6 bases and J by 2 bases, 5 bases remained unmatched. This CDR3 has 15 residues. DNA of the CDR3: TGTGCCATCAGGGTTAGCGGGAGCCCCTACAATGAGCAGTTCTTC. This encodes CAIRVSGSPYNEQFF.

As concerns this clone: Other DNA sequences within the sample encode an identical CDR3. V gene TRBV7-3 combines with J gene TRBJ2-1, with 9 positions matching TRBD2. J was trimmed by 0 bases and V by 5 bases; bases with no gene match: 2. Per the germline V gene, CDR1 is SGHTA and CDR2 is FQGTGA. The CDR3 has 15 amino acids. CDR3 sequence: CASSPTSGSYNEQFF. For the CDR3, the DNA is TGTGCCAGCAGCCCGACTAGCGGCTCCTACAATGAGCAGTTCTTC.

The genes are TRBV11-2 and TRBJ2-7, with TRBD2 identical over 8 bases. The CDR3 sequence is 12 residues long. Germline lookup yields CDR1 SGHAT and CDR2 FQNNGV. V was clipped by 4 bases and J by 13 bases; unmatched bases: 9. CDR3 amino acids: CASSSTAGGSYF. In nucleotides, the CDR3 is TGTGCCAGCAGCTCCACCGCGGGAGGCTCCTACTTC. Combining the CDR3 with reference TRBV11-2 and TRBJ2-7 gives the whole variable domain EAGVAQSPRYKIIEKRQSVAFWCNPISGHATLYWYQQILGQGPKLLIQFQNNGVVDDSQLPKDRFSAERLKGVDSTLKIQPAKLEDSAVYLCASSSTAGGSYFGPGTRLTVT.

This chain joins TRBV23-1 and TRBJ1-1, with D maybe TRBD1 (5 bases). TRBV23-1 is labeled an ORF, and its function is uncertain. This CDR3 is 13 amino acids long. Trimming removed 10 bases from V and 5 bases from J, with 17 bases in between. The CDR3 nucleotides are TGCGCCACTTTTAGGCTCCAGGGTACTGAAGCTTTCTTT. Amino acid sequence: CATFRLQGTEAFF.

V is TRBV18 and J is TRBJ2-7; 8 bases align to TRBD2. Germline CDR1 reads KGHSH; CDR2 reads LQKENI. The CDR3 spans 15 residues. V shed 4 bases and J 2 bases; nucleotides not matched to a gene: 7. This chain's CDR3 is CASSLTGGFPYEQYF. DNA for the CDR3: TGTGCCAGCTCACTTACGGGGGGGTTTCCCTACGAGCAGTACTTC.

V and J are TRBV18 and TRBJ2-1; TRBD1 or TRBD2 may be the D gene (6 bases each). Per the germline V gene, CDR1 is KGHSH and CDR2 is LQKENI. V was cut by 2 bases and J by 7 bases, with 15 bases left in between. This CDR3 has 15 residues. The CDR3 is CASSPNTGAINEQFF. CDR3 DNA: TGTGCCAGCTCACCAAATACGGGGGCCATAAATGAGCAGTTCTTC.

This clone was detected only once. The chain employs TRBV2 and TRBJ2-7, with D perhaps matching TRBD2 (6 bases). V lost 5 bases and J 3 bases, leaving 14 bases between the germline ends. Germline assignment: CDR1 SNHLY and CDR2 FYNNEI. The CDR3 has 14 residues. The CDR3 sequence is CASSPGGLVYEQYF. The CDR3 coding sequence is TGTGCCAGCAGTCCCGGAGGGCTCGTCTACGAGCAGTACTTC.